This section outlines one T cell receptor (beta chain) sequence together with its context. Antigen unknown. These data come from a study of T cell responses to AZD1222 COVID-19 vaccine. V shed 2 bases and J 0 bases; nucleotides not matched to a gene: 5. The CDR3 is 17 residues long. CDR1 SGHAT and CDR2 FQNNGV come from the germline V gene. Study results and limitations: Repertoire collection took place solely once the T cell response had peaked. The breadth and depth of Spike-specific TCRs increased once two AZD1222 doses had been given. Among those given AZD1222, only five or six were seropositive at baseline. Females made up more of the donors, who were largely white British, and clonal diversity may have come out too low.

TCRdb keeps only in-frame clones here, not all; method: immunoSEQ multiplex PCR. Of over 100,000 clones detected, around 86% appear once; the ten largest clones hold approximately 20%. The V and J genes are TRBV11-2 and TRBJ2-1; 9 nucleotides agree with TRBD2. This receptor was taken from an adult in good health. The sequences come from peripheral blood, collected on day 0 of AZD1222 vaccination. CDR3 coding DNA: TGTGCCAGCAGCTTACTAGCGGGGACGAGCTCCTACAATGAGCAGTTCTTC. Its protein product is CASSLLAGTSSYNEQFF.